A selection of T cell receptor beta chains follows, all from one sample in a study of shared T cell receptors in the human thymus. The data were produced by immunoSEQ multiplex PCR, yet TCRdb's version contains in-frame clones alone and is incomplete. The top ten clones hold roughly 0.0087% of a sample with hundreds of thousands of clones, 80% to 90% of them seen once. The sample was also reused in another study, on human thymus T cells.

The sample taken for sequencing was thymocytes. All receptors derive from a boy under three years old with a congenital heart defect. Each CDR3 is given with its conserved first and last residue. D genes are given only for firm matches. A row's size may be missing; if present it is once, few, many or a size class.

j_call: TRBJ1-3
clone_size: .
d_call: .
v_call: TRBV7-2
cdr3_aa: CASSPEGDSSQRNTIYF
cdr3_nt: TGTGCCAGCAGCCCGGAGGGCGATAGTTCCCAAAGAAACACCATATATTTT

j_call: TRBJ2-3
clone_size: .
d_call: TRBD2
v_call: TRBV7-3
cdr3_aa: CASSPTAGVKADTQYF
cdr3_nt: TGTGCCAGCAGCCCCACAGCGGGGGTGAAGGCAGATACGCAGTATTTT

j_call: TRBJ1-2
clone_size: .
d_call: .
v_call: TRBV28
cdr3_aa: CASSLLGAGYGYTF
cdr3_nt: TGTGCCAGCAGTTTACTAGGAGCCGGGTATGGCTACACCTTC

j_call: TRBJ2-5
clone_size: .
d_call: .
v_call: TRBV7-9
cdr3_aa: CASSSGDGETQYF
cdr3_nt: TGTGCCAGCAGCTCAGGGGATGGGGAGACCCAGTACTTC

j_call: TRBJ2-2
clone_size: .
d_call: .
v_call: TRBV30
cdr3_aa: CAWSRQASGTGELFF
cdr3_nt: TGTGCCTGGTCGAGACAGGCGAGTGGCACCGGGGAGCTGTTTTTT

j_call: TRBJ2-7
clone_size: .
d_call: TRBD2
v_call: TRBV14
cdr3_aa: CASSQGTSGAYEQYF
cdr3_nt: TGTGCCAGCAGCCAAGGGACTAGCGGGGCCTACGAGCAGTACTTC

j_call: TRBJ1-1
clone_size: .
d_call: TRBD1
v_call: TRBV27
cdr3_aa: CASSLVPTGGGTEAFF
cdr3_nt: TGTGCCAGCAGTTTGGTTCCGACAGGGGGCGGCACTGAAGCTTTCTTT

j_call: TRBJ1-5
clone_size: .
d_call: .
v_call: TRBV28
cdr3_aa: CASRAEGHDSNQPQHF
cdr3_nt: TGTGCCAGCAGGGCAGAAGGACATGATAGCAATCAGCCCCAGCATTTT

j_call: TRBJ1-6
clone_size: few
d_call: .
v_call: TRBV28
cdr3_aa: CASTDWGGVNSPLHF
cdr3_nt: TGTGCCAGCACCGACTGGGGGGGCGTTAATTCACCCCTCCACTTT

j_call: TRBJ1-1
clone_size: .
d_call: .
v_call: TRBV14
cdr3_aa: CASSQDWGPKRVNTEAFF
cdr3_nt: TGTGCCAGCAGCCAAGATTGGGGCCCAAAAAGGGTGAACACTGAAGCTTTCTTT

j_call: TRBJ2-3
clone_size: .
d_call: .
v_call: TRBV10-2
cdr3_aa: CASRPRANTDTQYF
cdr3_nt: TGCGCCAGCAGACCGAGAGCCAACACAGATACGCAGTATTTT

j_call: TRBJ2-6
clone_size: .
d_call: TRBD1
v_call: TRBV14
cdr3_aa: CASSQDLGQGISGANVLTF
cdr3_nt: TGTGCCAGCAGCCAAGATCTGGGACAGGGGATTTCTGGGGCCAACGTCCTGACTTTC

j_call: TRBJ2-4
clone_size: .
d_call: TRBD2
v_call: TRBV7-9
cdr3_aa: CASSPEGLAGGRPKNIQYF
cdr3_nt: TGTGCCAGCAGCCCGGAGGGACTAGCGGGGGGGCGTCCCAAAAACATTCAGTACTTC

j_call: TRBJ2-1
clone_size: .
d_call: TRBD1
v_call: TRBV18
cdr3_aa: CASSHQYETGEPYNEQFF
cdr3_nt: TGTGCCAGCTCGCACCAGTATGAAACAGGGGAACCCTACAATGAGCAGTTCTTC

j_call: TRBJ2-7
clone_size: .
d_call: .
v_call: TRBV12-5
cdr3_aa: CASGLYLPGTPTYEQYF
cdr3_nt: TGTGCTAGTGGTTTGTATCTACCCGGGACTCCCACCTACGAGCAGTACTTC

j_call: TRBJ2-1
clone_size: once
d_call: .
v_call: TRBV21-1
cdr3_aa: CAIKSLVRYNEQFF
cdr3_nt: TGTGCCATAAAGTCACTAGTGAGATACAATGAGCAGTTCTTC

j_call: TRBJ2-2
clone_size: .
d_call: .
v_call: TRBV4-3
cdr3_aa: CASSQDDFYTGELFF
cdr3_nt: TGCGCCAGCAGCCAGGATGACTTCTACACCGGGGAGCTGTTTTTT

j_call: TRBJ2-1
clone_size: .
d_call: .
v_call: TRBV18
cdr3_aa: CASSPVNRGEQFF
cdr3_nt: TGTGCCAGCTCACCTGTGAACCGGGGGGAGCAGTTCTTC

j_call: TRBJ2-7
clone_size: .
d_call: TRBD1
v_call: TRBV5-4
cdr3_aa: CASSFSVGAGGTYEQYF
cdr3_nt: TGTGCCAGCAGCTTTTCCGTTGGGGCAGGGGGAACCTACGAGCAGTACTTC

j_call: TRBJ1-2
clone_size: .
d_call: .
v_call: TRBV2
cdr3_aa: CASIRGSLNYGYTF
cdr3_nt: TGTGCCAGCATCAGAGGAAGTCTGAACTATGGCTACACCTTC

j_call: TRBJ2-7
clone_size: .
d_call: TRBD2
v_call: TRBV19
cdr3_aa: CASSIESRTSGRSSYEQYF
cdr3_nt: TGTGCCAGTAGTATAGAGTCCCGAACTAGCGGGAGATCGTCCTACGAGCAGTACTTC

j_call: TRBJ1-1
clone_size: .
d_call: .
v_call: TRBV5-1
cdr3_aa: CASSLVKRDKTFSTMNTEAFF
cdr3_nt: TGCGCCAGCAGCTTGGTCAAGCGGGACAAGACCTTTTCCACCATGAACACTGAAGCTTTCTTT

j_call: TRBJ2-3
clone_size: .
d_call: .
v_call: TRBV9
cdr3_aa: CASNRDFRTDTQYF
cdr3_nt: TGTGCCAGCAACCGGGACTTTCGCACAGATACGCAGTATTTT

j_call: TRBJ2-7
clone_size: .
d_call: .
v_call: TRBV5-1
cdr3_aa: CASSIEGSYEQYF
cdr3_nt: TGCGCCAGCAGCATAGAGGGTTCCTACGAGCAGTACTTC

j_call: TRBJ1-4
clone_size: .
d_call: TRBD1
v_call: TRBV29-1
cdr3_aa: CSVGTGPGEKLFF
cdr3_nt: TGCAGCGTCGGGACAGGGCCGGGTGAAAAACTGTTTTTT

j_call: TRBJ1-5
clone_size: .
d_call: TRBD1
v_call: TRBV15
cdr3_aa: CATSGSQGAPGVPQHF
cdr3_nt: TGTGCCACCAGCGGATCACAGGGGGCCCCAGGCGTGCCCCAGCATTTT

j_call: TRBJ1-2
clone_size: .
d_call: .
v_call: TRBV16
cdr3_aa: CASSDQSLTATNYGYTF
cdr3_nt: TGTGCCAGCAGCGATCAGAGCTTGACAGCGACTAACTATGGCTACACCTTC

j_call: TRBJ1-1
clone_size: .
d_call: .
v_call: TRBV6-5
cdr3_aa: CASSHFGDTEAFF
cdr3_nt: TGTGCCAGCAGCCACTTCGGGGACACTGAAGCTTTCTTT

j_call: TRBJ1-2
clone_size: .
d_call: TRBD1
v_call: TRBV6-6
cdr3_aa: CASSQTGTGRSYGYTF
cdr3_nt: TGTGCCAGCAGTCAAACCGGGACAGGGAGATCGTATGGCTACACCTTC

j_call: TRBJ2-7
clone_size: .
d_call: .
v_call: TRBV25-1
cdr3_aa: CASSDLGQTSSYEQYF
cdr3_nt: TGTGCCAGCAGTGACCTCGGACAGACATCTTCCTACGAGCAGTACTTC

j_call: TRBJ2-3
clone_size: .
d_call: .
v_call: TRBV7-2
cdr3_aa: CASSLLGRDPTSTDTQYF
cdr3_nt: TGTGCCAGCAGCCTTCTGGGGCGGGACCCCACTAGCACAGATACGCAGTATTTT

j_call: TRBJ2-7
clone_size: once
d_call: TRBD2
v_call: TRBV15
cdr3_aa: CATSRDKIEREFHEQYF
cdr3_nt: TGTGCCACCAGCAGAGATAAGATCGAGCGGGAGTTTCACGAGCAGTACTTC

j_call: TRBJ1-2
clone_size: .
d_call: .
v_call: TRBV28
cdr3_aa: CASSHGQGYTF
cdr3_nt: TGTGCCAGCAGTCATGGACAGGGCTACACCTTC

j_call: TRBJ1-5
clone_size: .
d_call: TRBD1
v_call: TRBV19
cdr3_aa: CASSIVGLDRVNQPQHF
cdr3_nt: TGTGCCAGTAGTATAGTTGGGTTGGACAGGGTGAATCAGCCCCAGCATTTT

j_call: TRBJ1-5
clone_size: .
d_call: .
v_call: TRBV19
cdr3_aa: CASSPRAMDQPQHF
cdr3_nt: TGTGCCAGTAGTCCCAGGGCGATGGATCAGCCCCAGCATTTT

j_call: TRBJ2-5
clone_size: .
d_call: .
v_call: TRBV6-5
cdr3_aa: CASSYPGRGETQYF
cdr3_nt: TGTGCCAGCAGTTACCCCGGGCGGGGAGAGACCCAGTACTTC

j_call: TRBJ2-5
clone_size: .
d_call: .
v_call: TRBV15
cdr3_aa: CATSDTGRQETQYF
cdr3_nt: TGTGCCACCAGCGACACAGGCCGCCAAGAGACCCAGTACTTC

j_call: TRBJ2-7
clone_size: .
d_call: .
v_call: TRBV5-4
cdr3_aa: CASSLGLTYEQYF
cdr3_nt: TGTGCCAGCAGCTTGGGACTAACCTACGAGCAGTACTTC

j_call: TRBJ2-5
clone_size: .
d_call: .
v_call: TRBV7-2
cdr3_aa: CASSLEGLGDQETQYF
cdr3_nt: TGTGCCAGCAGCTTAGAAGGACTTGGCGATCAAGAGACCCAGTACTTC

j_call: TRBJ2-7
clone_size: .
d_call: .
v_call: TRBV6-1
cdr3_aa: CASSEALGPPGEQYF
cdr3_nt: TGTGCCAGCAGTGAAGCGCTTGGGCCCCCTGGGGAGCAGTACTTC

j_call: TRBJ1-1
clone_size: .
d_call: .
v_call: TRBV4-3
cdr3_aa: CASSRARGTAEAFF
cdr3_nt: TGCGCCAGCAGCCGCGCGCGGGGGACGGCAGAAGCTTTCTTT

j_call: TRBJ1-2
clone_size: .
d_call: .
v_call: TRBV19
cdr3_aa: CARQGRGGYTF
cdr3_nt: TGTGCCAGACAGGGAAGGGGTGGCTACACCTTC

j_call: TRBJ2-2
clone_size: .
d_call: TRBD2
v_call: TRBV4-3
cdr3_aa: CASSQVGTSVSRLAGELFF
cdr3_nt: TGCGCCAGCAGCCAAGTGGGGACTAGCGTCTCAAGGCTTGCCGGGGAGCTGTTTTTT

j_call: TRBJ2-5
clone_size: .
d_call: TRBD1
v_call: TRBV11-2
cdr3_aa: CASSFLDRGETQYF
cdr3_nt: TGTGCCAGCAGCTTCCTGGACAGGGGGGAGACCCAGTACTTC

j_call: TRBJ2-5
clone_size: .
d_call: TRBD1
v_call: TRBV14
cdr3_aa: CASSNTKGGQGAETQYF
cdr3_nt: TGTGCCAGCAGCAACACGAAGGGTGGACAGGGGGCCGAGACCCAGTACTTC

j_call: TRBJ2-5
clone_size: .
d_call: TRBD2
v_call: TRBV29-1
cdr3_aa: CSVGLAEQETQYF
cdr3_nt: TGCAGCGTCGGACTAGCGGAGCAAGAGACCCAGTACTTC

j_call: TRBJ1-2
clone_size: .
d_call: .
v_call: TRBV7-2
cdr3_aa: CASRTGWNYGYTF
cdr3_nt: TGTGCCAGCAGAACCGGGTGGAACTATGGCTACACCTTC

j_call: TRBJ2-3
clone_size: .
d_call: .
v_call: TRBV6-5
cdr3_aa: CATLVAEFHTDTQYF
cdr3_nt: TGTGCCACCTTAGTAGCGGAATTCCACACAGATACGCAGTATTTT

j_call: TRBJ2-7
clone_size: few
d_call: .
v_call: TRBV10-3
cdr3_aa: CAISETRAATYEQYF
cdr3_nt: TGTGCCATCAGTGAAACCCGAGCGGCAACCTACGAGCAGTACTTC

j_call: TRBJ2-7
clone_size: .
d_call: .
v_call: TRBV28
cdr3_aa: CASSSDQRGSYEQYF
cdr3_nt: TGTGCCAGCAGTTCGGATCAAAGGGGCTCCTACGAGCAGTACTTC

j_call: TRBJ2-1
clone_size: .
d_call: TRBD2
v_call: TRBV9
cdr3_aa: CASSVGGGYHNEQFF
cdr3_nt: TGTGCCAGCAGCGTTGGGGGGGGGTATCACAATGAGCAGTTCTTC